These 25 T cell receptor beta chains originate from one sample sequenced in a study of Tregs in tolerant kidney transplant recipients. The assay was immunoSEQ multiplex PCR, and TCRdb's table has in-frame clones only and misses some. This sample has some 100,000 clones; around nine tenths occur once, and the top ten carry nearly 0.6%. The source material was CD4+ T cells from blood. The receptors stem from a human donor in good health.

This clone showed up just once. This sequence joins TRBV6-5 and TRBJ1-1; no clear D. V was shortened by 0 bases and J by 7 bases, with 12 bases between the two germline ends. Looked up from germline, CDR1 is MNHEY and CDR2 is SVGAGI. CDR3 size: 14 residues. Here the CDR3 reads CASSYSTGRSEAFF. CDR3 bases: TGTGCCAGCAGTTACTCGACTGGACGGAGTGAAGCTTTCTTT.

V gene TRBV21-1 combines with J gene TRBJ2-5; the DNA was not compared with TRBD1, the D call given in the table. TRBV21-1 is described as a pseudogene. CDR3 length: 19 residues. CDR3 residues: CASSKKGPSMQGGWETQYF. CDR3 bases: TGTGCCAGCAGCAAAAAAGGGCCGAGCATGCAGGGGGGCTGGGAGACCCAGTACTTC.

The chain employs TRBV5-1 and TRBJ1-4, with a tentative D call TRBD1 (5 bases). V was shortened by 0 bases and J by 0 bases, with 6 bases between the two germline ends. Germline loops: CDR1 SGHRS, CDR2 YFSETQ. The CDR3 covers 15 residues. DNA for the CDR3: TGCGCCAGCAGCTTGGGGGACGCAACTAATGAAAAACTGTTTTTT. Translating it yields CASSLGDATNEKLFF.

This chain connects TRBV10-3 to TRBJ2-1; the D gene is possibly TRBD2 (5 bases). The ends were cut back, 3 bases at V and 4 bases at J, with 19 bases in the middle. The germline gives CDR1 ENHRY, CDR2 SYGVKD. This CDR3 is built from 17 residues. For the CDR3, the DNA is TGTGCCATCAGTGAATTACCCCGTGCGGACTTGTACAATGAGCAGTTCTTC. The encoded protein is CAISELPRADLYNEQFF.

The chain couples TRBV5-5 to TRBJ1-5; D ambiguous. Trimming stripped 1 base from V and 0 bases from J, with 8 bases between. Germline CDR1 reads SGHKS; CDR2 reads YYEKEE (reference sequence). The CDR3 sequence is 15 residues long. As DNA, the CDR3 is TGTGCCAGCAGCTTGTACAGTAATAGCAATCAGCCCCAGCATTTT. Protein sequence: CASSLYSNSNQPQHF. Full variable domain (missing parts from reference TRBV5-5 and TRBJ1-5): DAGVTQSPTHLIKTRGQQVTLRCSPISGHKSVSWYQQVLGQGPQFIFQYYEKEERGRGNFPDRFSARQFPNYSSELNVNALLLGDSALYLCASSLYSNSNQPQHFGDGTRLSIL.

The rearrangement joins TRBV5-1 to TRBJ2-4, with a tentative D call TRBD2 (5 bases). With 0 bases removed from V and 1 base from J, the gap between germline ends came to 11 bases. The CDR3 is made up of 16 amino acids. The V gene's germline CDR1 is SGHRS and CDR2 YFSETQ. For the CDR3, the DNA is TGCGCCAGCAGCTTGGGACTACCAAGGGCCAAAAACATTCAGTACTTC. This encodes CASSLGLPRAKNIQYF. Full variable domain (outside the CDR3, taken from reference TRBV5-1 and TRBJ2-4): KAGVTQTPRYLIKTRGQQVTLSCSPISGHRSVSWYQQTPGQGLQFLFEYFSETQRNKGNFPGRFSGRQFSNSRSEMNVSTLELGDSALYLCASSLGLPRAKNIQYFGAGTRLSVL.

The rearrangement uses TRBV11-2 and TRBJ1-3; D remains ambiguous. The CDR3 has 16 amino acids. Germline CDR1 and CDR2: SGHAT and FQNNGV. V was cut by 5 bases and J by 0 bases, with 14 bases left in between. Here the CDR3 reads CASSPGSNPSGNTIYF. The CDR3 DNA reads TGTGCCAGCAGCCCCGGGTCGAACCCCTCTGGAAACACCATATATTTT. Together with reference TRBV11-2 and TRBJ1-3, the CDR3 gives the full variable domain: EAGVAQSPRYKIIEKRQSVAFWCNPISGHATLYWYQQILGQGPKLLIQFQNNGVVDDSQLPKDRFSAERLKGVDSTLKIQPAKLEDSAVYLCASSPGSNPSGNTIYFGEGSWLTVV.

V and J are TRBV6-6 and TRBJ2-7; D is perhaps TRBD1 (5 bases). This CDR3 contains 14 residues. The V end lost 2 bases, the J end lost 1 base, and 9 bases lay between the germline ends. Germline V lookup: CDR1 MNHNY, CDR2 SVGAGI (reference sequence). CDR3 nucleotide sequence: TGTGCCAGCAGTTACACGACAGATTCCTACGAGCAGTACTTC. Translation: CASSYTTDSYEQYF.

The chain combines TRBV5-1 with TRBJ1-1; D is unresolved. Trimming removed 4 bases from V and 6 bases from J, with 16 bases in between. In germline, CDR1 is SGHRS, CDR2 YFSETQ. The CDR3 length is 14 residues. CDR3 region: CASSLGRGGSEAFF. The CDR3 DNA follows: TGCGCCAGCAGCCTTGGGAGAGGAGGGTCTGAAGCTTTCTTT.

This rearrangement joins TRBV15 to TRBJ1-4; D perhaps matches TRBD1 (6 bases). Per the germline V gene, CDR1 is LNHNV and CDR2 is YYDKDF (reference sequence). The V and J ends lost 4 bases and 8 bases respectively, with 17 bases between them. This CDR3 spans 15 amino acids. CDR3 loop: CATSKRGMLREKLFF. CDR3 DNA sequence: TGTGCCACCAGCAAGAGGGGGATGTTACGAGAAAAACTGTTTTTT.

This chain uses TRBV18 with TRBJ1-2, with a possible D match to TRBD1 (6 bases). Germline V lookup: CDR1 KGHSH, CDR2 LQKENI. CDR3 length: 14 amino acids. Trimming took off 3 bases at V and 4 bases at J, with 12 bases between the two ends. The CDR3 DNA follows: TGTGCCAGCTCACCGCTAGGACAGTTCTATGGCTACACCTTC. Its protein is CASSPLGQFYGYTF.

The chain links TRBV6-6 to TRBJ2-7, with TRBD1 as a possible D gene (6 bases). CDR3 length equals 14 residues. Trimming pared 5 bases from V and 3 bases from J, leaving 14 bases between. Germline V lookup: CDR1 MNHNY, CDR2 SVGAGI (reference sequence). The CDR3 here is CASSKTGPFYEQYF. The CDR3 DNA is TGTGCCAGCAGTAAGACAGGACCTTTCTACGAGCAGTACTTC.

The CDR3, as DNA: TGTGCCAGCAGCTTAGCAGGGGCGGTCACCGGGGAGCTGTTTTTT. It is translated as CASSLAGAVTGELFF. The rearrangement joins TRBV7-9 to TRBJ2-2, with D maybe TRBD1 (5 bases). CDR1 and CDR2 (germline): SEHNR, FQNEAQ (reference sequence). V gave up 0 bases and J gave up 4 bases, with 9 bases separating them. This CDR3 contains 15 residues.

This sequence joins TRBV6-5 and TRBJ2-2; D is undetermined. The CDR3 is made up of 14 amino acids. Trimming took 2 bases from V and 4 from J, leaving 8 bases between them. CDR1 MNHEY and CDR2 SVGAGI come from the germline V gene. CDR3 DNA sequence: TGTGCCAGCAGTTACGCCGGACGCACCGGGGAGCTGTTTTTT. Translation gives CASSYAGRTGELFF.

The chain carries TRBV11-2 and TRBJ1-2, with D possibly TRBD1 on 6 matching bases. This CDR3 comprises 15 residues. Per the germline V gene, CDR1 is SGHAT and CDR2 is FQNNGV. The V gene lost 5 bases and the J gene lost 3 bases, with 16 bases spanning the gap. In nucleotides, the CDR3 is TGTGCCAGCAGCCGTACAGGGCGCCAACACTATGGCTACACCTTC. Its translation is CASSRTGRQHYGYTF.

The J gene is TRBJ1-2, the V gene TRBV9; tentatively, D is TRBD1 (5 bases). Trimming stripped 3 bases from V and 8 bases from J, with 14 bases between. Germline lookup yields CDR1 SGDLS and CDR2 YYNGEE. This CDR3 region has 13 residues. The CDR3 loop reads CASSGQLDWGYTF. The CDR3 nucleotides read TGTGCCAGCAGCGGACAGCTTGATTGGGGCTACACCTTC.

The rearrangement links TRBV6-5 to TRBJ2-1, with 8 positions matching TRBD2. This CDR3 spans 14 amino acids. Germline V gene lookup returns CDR1 MNHEY and CDR2 SVGAGI. Trimming removed 9 bases from V and 4 bases from J; junction bases left unmatched: 8. CDR3 in amino acids: CARTAPSGYNEQFF. The DNA for the CDR3 is TGTGCCAGAACCGCCCCTAGCGGGTACAATGAGCAGTTCTTC.

The V call is TRBV11-2, the J call TRBJ2-2; D is unresolved. CDR1 and CDR2 from the germline V gene are SGHAT and FQNNGV. The CDR3 consists of 13 residues. V was cut by 5 bases and J by 8 bases, with 12 bases left in between. The CDR3 protein is CASSTRPLGELFF. CDR3 DNA sequence: TGTGCCAGCAGCACCCGACCATTGGGGGAGCTGTTTTTT.

The CDR3 DNA follows: TGTGCCACCAGCAGAGTTCTCGGGGCTGAAAAACTGTTTTTT. It is translated as CATSRVLGAEKLFF. V usage is TRBV15 and J usage is TRBJ1-4; D is perhaps TRBD1 (5 bases). In germline, CDR1 is LNHNV, CDR2 YYDKDF (reference sequence). There are 14 residues in the CDR3. Trimming shortened V by 1 base and J by 7 bases, and 10 bases separated the two germline ends. The full variable domain, its missing parts supplied by reference TRBV15 and TRBJ1-4, is DAMVIQNPRYQVTQFGKPVTLSCSQTLNHNVMYWYQQKSSQAPKLLFHYYDKDFNNEADTPDNFQSRRPNTSFCFLDIRSPGLGDTAMYLCATSRVLGAEKLFFGSGTQLSVL.

The chain couples TRBV19 to TRBJ2-7; D call uncertain. V was pared by 6 bases and J by 2 bases, with 17 bases between. CDR3 length: 15 residues. Germline CDR1 and CDR2: LNHDA and SQIVND (reference sequence). CDR3 nucleotides: TGTGCCAGTAGCAATATCCGCGCCGCGACCTACGAGCAGTACTTC. The encoded protein is CASSNIRAATYEQYF.

The rearrangement uses TRBV2 and TRBJ1-1, with unresolved D. V gave up 4 bases and J gave up 0 bases, with 9 bases separating them. This CDR3 has 14 residues. Germline V gene lookup returns CDR1 SNHLY and CDR2 FYNNEI. The CDR3 protein is CASSARTLNTEAFF. Here the CDR3 DNA reads TGTGCCAGCAGTGCTCGAACCCTGAACACTGAAGCTTTCTTT.

This sequence joins TRBV11-2 and TRBJ1-1; D is perhaps TRBD1 (5 bases). Looked up from germline, CDR1 is SGHAT and CDR2 is FQNNGV. The CDR3 totals 15 residues. V gave up 5 bases and J gave up 1 base, with 14 bases separating them. The CDR3 protein is CASSPQATGNTEAFF. The CDR3 DNA sequence: TGTGCCAGCAGCCCCCAGGCTACAGGGAACACTGAAGCTTTCTTT.

Only one count was recorded for this clone. The gene calls are TRBV4-1 and TRBJ2-3; 11 positions match TRBD1. Germline V gene lookup returns CDR1 MGHRA and CDR2 YSYEKL. J gave up 4 bases and V 4 bases, and 13 bases lay outside the gene matches. There are 18 residues in the CDR3. CDR3: CASSRRDRGVEVPDTQYF. Here the CDR3 DNA reads TGCGCCAGCAGCCGACGGGACAGGGGGGTGGAGGTCCCAGATACGCAGTATTTT.

The chain combines TRBV14 with TRBJ1-2; D not resolved. Germline V lookup: CDR1 SGHDN, CDR2 FVKESK. The CDR3 runs 17 residues. Trimming removed 0 bases from V and 2 bases from J, with 16 bases in between. The CDR3 coding sequence is TGTGCCAGCAGCCAAGATCAATTATCGGGAACGAACTATGGCTACACCTTC. Amino acids: CASSQDQLSGTNYGYTF.

V usage is TRBV2 and J usage is TRBJ2-2; a weak D match, TRBD1 (6 bases). Germline CDR1 is SNHLY and CDR2 is FYNNEI. V was shortened by 6 bases and J by 1 base, with 9 bases between the two germline ends. The CDR3 consists of 14 residues. CDR3 region: CASRPQGNTGELFF. CDR3 nucleotides: TGTGCCAGCAGACCACAGGGGAACACCGGGGAGCTGTTTTTT.